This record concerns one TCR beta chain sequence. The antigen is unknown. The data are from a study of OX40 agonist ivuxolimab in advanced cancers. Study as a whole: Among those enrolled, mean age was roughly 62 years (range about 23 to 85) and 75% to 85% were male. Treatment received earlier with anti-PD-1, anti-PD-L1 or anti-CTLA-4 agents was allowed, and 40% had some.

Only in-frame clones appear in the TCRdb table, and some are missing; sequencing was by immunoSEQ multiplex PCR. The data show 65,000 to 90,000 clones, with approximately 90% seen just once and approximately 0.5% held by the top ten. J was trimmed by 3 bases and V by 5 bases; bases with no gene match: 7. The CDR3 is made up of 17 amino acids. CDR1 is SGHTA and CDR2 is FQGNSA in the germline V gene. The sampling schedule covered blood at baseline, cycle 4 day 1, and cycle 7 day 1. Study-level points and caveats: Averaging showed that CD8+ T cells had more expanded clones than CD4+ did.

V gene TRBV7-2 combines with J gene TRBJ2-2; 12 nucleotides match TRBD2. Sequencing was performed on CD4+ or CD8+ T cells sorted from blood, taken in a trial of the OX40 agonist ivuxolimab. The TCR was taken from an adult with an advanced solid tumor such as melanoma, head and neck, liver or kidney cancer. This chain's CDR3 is CASSTTSGSLYTGELFF. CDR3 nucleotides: TGTGCCAGCAGCACGACTAGCGGGAGCCTCTACACCGGGGAGCTGTTTTTT.